This TCR beta chain was found in a study of cytomegalovirus exposure and HLA in healthy donors. Germline V gene data show CDR1 as DFQATT and CDR2 as SNEGSKA (reference sequence). The CDR3 covers 11 residues. Trimming took off 3 bases at V and 6 bases at J, with 8 bases between the two ends. A multiplex PCR was run with 60 Vbeta primers and 13 Jbeta primers. Here immunoSEQ multiplex PCR was the method, and the copy in TCRdb shows in-frame clones only, minus some. This sample has about 130,000 clones, with around 82% found just once. This rearrangement joins TRBV20-1 to TRBJ1-1; D unresolved. The clonotype originates from a young man in good health and CMV-seropositive. Sample: PBMCs. CDR3 residues: CSARRHPEAFF. In DNA form, the CDR3 reads TGCAGTGCTAGGAGACATCCTGAAGCTTTCTTT.